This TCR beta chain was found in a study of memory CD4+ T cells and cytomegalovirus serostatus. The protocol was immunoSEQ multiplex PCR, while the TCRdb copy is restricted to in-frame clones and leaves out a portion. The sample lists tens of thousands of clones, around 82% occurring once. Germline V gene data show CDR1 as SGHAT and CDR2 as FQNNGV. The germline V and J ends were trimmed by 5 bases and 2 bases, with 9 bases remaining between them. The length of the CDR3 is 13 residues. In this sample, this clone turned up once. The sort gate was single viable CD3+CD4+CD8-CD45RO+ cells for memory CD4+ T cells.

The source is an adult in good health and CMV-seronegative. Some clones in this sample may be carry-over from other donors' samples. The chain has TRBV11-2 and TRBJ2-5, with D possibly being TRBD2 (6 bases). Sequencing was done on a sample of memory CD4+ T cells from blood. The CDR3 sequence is CASSGGIQETQYF. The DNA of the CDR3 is TGTGCCAGCAGCGGGGGGATTCAAGAGACCCAGTACTTC.